This T cell receptor (beta chain) was retrieved from a study of T cells in women clearing cervical HPV infection. Trimming stripped 4 bases from V and 3 bases from J, with 12 bases between. Germline assignment: CDR1 SNHLY and CDR2 FYNNEI. The CDR3 runs 15 residues. In the case of this clone: The read stops 3 residues short of the end of the CDR3; the missing end is completed from the germline J gene.

The method was immunoSEQ multiplex PCR; TCRdb's version includes in-frame clones alone and lacks a portion of them. The table for this sample gives about 20,000 clones. The chain combines TRBV2 with TRBJ2-2, with a weak D call TRBD1 (5 bases). This TCR derives from a woman aged 18 to 75 with a cervical HPV16 infection that either progressed to CIN3+ or cleared (not recorded which). Sequenced sample: blood buffy coat. The CDR3 protein is CASSVLTVDTGELFF. CDR3 bases read: TGTGCCAGCAGTGTATTGACAGTGGACACCGGGGAG.